What follows are 16 T cell receptor beta chains derived from one specimen sequenced in a study of blood T cell repertoires in COVID-19 (dated by TCRdb to 2019 to 2021). Receptors were amplified or captured by the immunoSEQ multiplex PCR assay. In TCRdb, the immuneACCESS table is reduced to in-frame sequences with V and J assigned. These tables do not hold every clone; where another copy was compared, an unresolved V gene accounts for under half, and the others remain unexplained. Within this sample are over 250,000 clones, with 80% to 95% of them counted one time only. The ten largest clones represent 1.1% of the sample. The specimen sequenced was PBMCs or T cells enriched from blood (not recorded which). These receptor sequences come from a woman between 25 and 40 years old who had recovered from COVID-19.

V usage is TRBV20-1 and J usage is TRBJ2-7; TRBD1 might be the D (6 bases). The CDR3 is 15 residues long. V gave up 3 bases and J gave up 3 bases, with 18 bases separating them. Germline assignment: CDR1 DFQATT and CDR2 SNEGSKA (reference sequence). This chain's CDR3 is CSASSVPQGNYEQYF. CDR3 nucleotide sequence: TGCAGTGCTAGTAGTGTTCCACAGGGAAACTACGAGCAGTACTTC.

A remark on this clone: The same CDR3 is also encoded by other DNA sequences in this sample. This chain connects TRBV7-2 to TRBJ1-1; D perhaps matches TRBD1 (5 bases). This CDR3 contains 13 residues. Germline V gene lookup returns CDR1 SGHTA and CDR2 FQGNSA. The V and J ends lost 5 bases and 1 base respectively, with 8 bases between them. This CDR3 is CASSLGQNTEAFF. The CDR3 region has the DNA TGTGCCAGCAGCCTCGGACAGAACACTGAAGCTTTCTTT.

The chain is built from TRBV6-1 and TRBJ2-7, with D hard to call. Trimming removed 2 bases at V and 3 bases at J, with 17 bases between. Per germline, CDR1 MNHNS and CDR2 SASEGT. The length of the CDR3 is 16 residues. The DNA of the CDR3 is TGTGCCAGCAGTGAATTCCCCCAACCCCAACTCTACGAGCAGTACTTC. Its translation: CASSEFPQPQLYEQYF.

This clone was recorded only once. This sequence joins TRBV4-3 and TRBJ2-7, with 14 bases matching TRBD2. Germline V gives CDR1 LGHNA, CDR2 YSLEER. This CDR3 comprises 15 residues. The V segment lost 1 base and the J segment 7 bases; nucleotides outside the gene matches: 3. CDR3 nucleotides: TGCGCCAGCAGCCAAGGACTAGCGGGAGGGGGTGAGCAGTACTTC. It is translated as CASSQGLAGGGEQYF.

This chain joins TRBV12-5 and TRBJ2-1, with TRBD2 matching over 8 bases. Looked up from germline, CDR1 is LGHNT and CDR2 is FRNRAP. V gave up 6 bases and J gave up 7 bases; unmatched junction bases: 11. The CDR3 runs 15 residues. The CDR3: CASGPEAGVTNEQFF. The CDR3 coding sequence is TGTGCTAGTGGCCCTGAAGCGGGAGTGACAAATGAGCAGTTCTTC.

The chain recombines TRBV2 with TRBJ1-1; D is uncertain. The germline CDR1 and CDR2 sequences are SNHLY and FYNNEI. The V gene lost 5 bases and the J gene lost 1 base, with 8 bases spanning the gap. The length of the CDR3 is 13 residues. The CDR3: CASSHDTNTEAFF. The CDR3 DNA follows: TGTGCCAGCAGTCATGACACGAACACTGAAGCTTTCTTT.

This clone has only one observation. The chain uses TRBV5-4 and TRBJ2-7; perhaps TRBD1 as D (6 bases). Germline loops: CDR1 SGHNT, CDR2 YYREEE (reference sequence). V was clipped by 0 bases and J by 2 bases, with 12 bases between them. The CDR3 has 15 residues. As DNA, the CDR3 is TGTGCCAGCAGCTTGGATTCACAGGGCCCCTACGAGCAGTACTTC. Its translation: CASSLDSQGPYEQYF.

This clone was seen a single time. The chain couples TRBV3-1 (or the pseudogene TRBV3-2) to TRBJ1-2; 7 bases align to TRBD1. Germline V lookup: CDR1 LGHDT, CDR2 YNNKEL (reference sequence). The CDR3 contains 13 residues. V shed 3 bases and J 5 bases; nucleotides not matched to a gene: 3. The CDR3 DNA is TGTGCCAGCAGCCATTTGACAGGGTATGGCTACACCTTC. It encodes CASSHLTGYGYTF.

This clone showed up just once. The chain couples TRBV29-1 to TRBJ1-4, with D perhaps TRBD1 (6 bases). V lost 3 bases, J lost 1 base, and 12 bases lay in between. The germline CDR1 and CDR2 sequences are SQVTM and ANQGSEA. The CDR3 contains 15 residues. The CDR3 DNA reads TGCAGCGTTGATGTGGGGGACATAACTAATGAAAAACTGTTTTTT. It encodes CSVDVGDITNEKLFF.

The rearrangement links TRBV6-5 to TRBJ1-2, with TRBD1 matching over 7 bases. This CDR3 is 15 amino acids long. CDR1 is MNHEY and CDR2 is SVGAGI in the germline V gene. V gave up 4 bases and J gave up 4 bases; unmatched junction bases: 9. This chain's CDR3 is CASSLVRQGLYGYTF. CDR3 DNA: TGTGCCAGCAGTTTAGTAAGACAGGGCCTCTATGGCTACACCTTC.

The chain links TRBV7-2 to TRBJ2-1; 7 nucleotides match TRBD1. Germline-derived CDR1 and CDR2 are SGHTA and FQGNSA. The length of the CDR3 is 15 residues. Unmatched junction bases numbered 10, after V lost 5 bases and J lost 6 bases. The CDR3 loop reads CASSPTGSPSNEQFF. CDR3 DNA: TGTGCCAGCAGCCCGACAGGGTCTCCGAGCAATGAGCAGTTCTTC.

This clone came up once. The CDR3: CASSLGGKGYEQYF. The CDR3 DNA follows: TGTGCCAGCAGTTTAGGGGGGAAGGGCTACGAGCAGTACTTC. This rearrangement joins TRBV28 to TRBJ2-7, with D possibly matching TRBD2 (6 bases). This CDR3 contains 14 residues. Trimming removed 2 bases at V and 3 bases at J, with 11 bases between. Germline CDR1 and CDR2: MDHEN and SYDVKM.

A single count supports this clone. The CDR3 DNA reads TGTGCCAGCAGCTCGTATCCGACAGGGGTAAATGGCTACACCTTC. Residues: CASSSYPTGVNGYTF. The chain has TRBV7-9 and TRBJ1-2; TRBD1 matches 8 bases. CDR3 size: 15 residues. CDR1 is SEHNR and CDR2 is FQNEAQ in the germline V gene (reference sequence). The V and J ends lost 4 bases and 6 bases, in that order; junction bases with no gene match: 10. Full variable domain (missing parts from reference TRBV7-9 and TRBJ1-2): DTGVSQNPRHKITKRGQNVTFRCDPISEHNRLYWYRQTLGQGPEFLTYFQNEAQLEKSRLLSDRFSAERPKGSFSTLEIQRTEQGDSAMYLCASSSYPTGVNGYTFGSGTRLTVV.

This chain uses TRBV7-2 with TRBJ2-7; tentatively, D is TRBD1 (6 bases). This CDR3 has 14 residues. Between the trimmed V and J ends, which lost 4 bases and 7 bases, there was a span of 17 bases. The germline gives CDR1 SGHTA, CDR2 FQGNSA. The CDR3 loop reads CASSSGDGLLEQYF. CDR3 nucleotide sequence: TGTGCCAGCAGCTCAGGGGACGGTTTACTGGAGCAGTACTTC.

In DNA, the CDR3 is TGTGCCCCAGCTGGGGCCCCCGGTAGGAATGGTTCACCCCTCCACTTT. As protein: CAPAGAPGRNGSPLHF. The chain carries TRBV28 and TRBJ1-6, with a possible D match to TRBD1 (5 bases). Between the trimmed V and J ends, which lost 11 bases and 9 bases, there was a span of 26 bases. The germline V gene encodes CDR1 MDHEN and CDR2 SYDVKM. This CDR3 is 16 amino acids long.

The V call is TRBV5-4, the J call TRBJ2-7; 7 bases line up with TRBD2. This CDR3 contains 15 residues. Germline lookup yields CDR1 SGHNT and CDR2 YYREEE (reference sequence). V was pared by 6 bases and J by 3 bases, with 12 bases of the junction left unmatched. CDR3 sequence reads: CASTRGGEDGYEQYF. The CDR3 coding sequence is TGTGCCAGCACCCGGGGAGGGGAGGACGGCTACGAGCAGTACTTC.